One sample yielded the 29 T cell receptor beta chains listed below, sequenced in a study of blood T cell repertoires in COVID-19. Assay used: immunoSEQ multiplex PCR; TCRdb lists only in-frame clones, some missing. The repertoire holds some 350,000 clones, with over 75% as singletons. Sequenced input: PBMCs or T cells enriched from blood (not recorded which). Receptors were obtained from a man aged 18 to 30 who had recovered from COVID-19.

The rearrangement links TRBV2 to TRBJ2-7; 8 positions agree with TRBD1. J was trimmed by 3 bases and V by 6 bases; bases with no gene match: 4. Germline-derived CDR1 and CDR2 are SNHLY and FYNNEI. The CDR3 runs to 13 residues. CDR3 bases: TGTGCCAGCAGGGGACAGGAAGACTACGAGCAGTACTTC. Amino acid sequence: CASRGQEDYEQYF.

V is TRBV7-2 and J is TRBJ1-1; 9 bases fit TRBD1. The CDR3 covers 16 residues. Trimming at V came to 5 bases and at J to 4 bases, leaving 11 bases not matched to a gene. Germline CDR1 SGHTA, CDR2 FQGNSA. CDR3 in DNA: TGTGCCAGCAGCCCTTACAGGGGGCAGGGAGGCACTGAAGCTTTCTTT. Its translation: CASSPYRGQGGTEAFF.

Turning to this clone: At the DNA level, this CDR3 is encoded by other sequences in the same sample as well. This chain connects TRBV9 to TRBJ1-1; D is undetermined. The CDR3 sequence is 13 residues long. Germline lookup yields CDR1 SGDLS and CDR2 YYNGEE. Trimming removed 0 bases at V and 1 base at J, with 4 bases between. This CDR3 reads CASSVEQNTEAFF. In DNA, the CDR3 is TGTGCCAGCAGCGTAGAACAGAACACTGAAGCTTTCTTT.

The chain recombines TRBV3-1 (or the pseudogene TRBV3-2) with TRBJ1-3, with 7 bases identical to TRBD1. Unmatched junction bases numbered 3, after V lost 4 bases and J lost 0 bases. The CDR3 contains 15 residues. Looked up from germline, CDR1 is LGHDT and CDR2 is YNNKEL (reference sequence). CDR3 loop: CASSPRTGSGNTIYF. The CDR3 DNA follows: TGTGCCAGCAGCCCCCGGACAGGCTCTGGAAACACCATATATTTT.

The rearrangement links TRBV19 to TRBJ1-2; 8 bases align to TRBD1. This CDR3 contains 14 residues. The germline gives CDR1 LNHDA, CDR2 SQIVND (reference sequence). The V gene end was trimmed by 6 bases and the J gene end by 3 bases; junction bases not matched to a gene: 6. The CDR3 region is CASRLDRADYGYTF. In DNA form, the CDR3 reads TGTGCCAGTAGGCTGGACAGGGCTGACTATGGCTACACCTTC.

J is TRBJ1-1 and V is TRBV29-1, with D possibly being TRBD1 (6 bases). The germline V gene has CDR1 SQVTM and CDR2 ANQGSEA. V was cut by 6 bases and J by 0 bases, with 14 bases left in between. The CDR3 spans 14 residues. CDR3 region: CSVDSDRLNTEAFF. The CDR3 DNA follows: TGCAGCGTAGACTCGGACAGATTGAACACTGAAGCTTTCTTT.

The V gene is TRBV18, the J gene TRBJ1-1, with 7 bases identical to TRBD1. Germline loops: CDR1 KGHSH, CDR2 LQKENI. This CDR3 comprises 14 residues. Trimming at V came to 3 bases and at J to 4 bases, leaving 5 bases not matched to a gene. CDR3 protein: CASSPGAGGTEAFF. CDR3 coding DNA: TGTGCCAGCTCACCTGGGGCAGGGGGCACTGAAGCTTTCTTT.

The chain employs TRBV2 and TRBJ1-5; TRBD1 might be the D (5 bases). This CDR3 contains 14 residues. Germline CDR1 reads SNHLY; CDR2 reads FYNNEI. V dropped 5 bases and J dropped 0 bases, with 8 bases sitting between them. The CDR3 region is CASSPDSSNQPQHF. CDR3 nucleotide sequence: TGTGCCAGCAGTCCCGACAGTAGCAATCAGCCCCAGCATTTT.

The chain carries TRBV6-5 and TRBJ1-2; D uncertain. Germline V gives CDR1 MNHEY, CDR2 SVGAGI. Between the trimmed V and J ends, which lost 7 bases and 4 bases, there was a span of 13 bases. This CDR3 is built from 13 residues. The CDR3 here is CASTSADIYGYTF. The CDR3 DNA follows: TGTGCCAGCACTTCGGCAGACATCTATGGCTACACCTTC.

The chain employs TRBV6-2 or TRBV6-3 and TRBJ2-3; unclear D gene. The CDR3 is made up of 17 amino acids. Germline loops: CDR1 MNHEY, CDR2 SVGEGT. Trimming cost V 4 bases and J 2 bases, with 19 bases left between them. CDR3: CASSFRVEVGDTDTQYF. In DNA, the CDR3 is TGTGCCAGCAGTTTCCGCGTCGAGGTAGGAGACACAGATACGCAGTATTTT.

The gene calls are TRBV28 and TRBJ2-3, with 10 bases fitting TRBD2. Trimming cost V 5 bases and J 4 bases; bases outside gene matches: 6. The germline V gene encodes CDR1 MDHEN and CDR2 SYDVKM. The CDR3 covers 15 residues. The CDR3 DNA is TGTGCCAGCAGTCTAGCGGGAGTGGTTGCAGATACGCAGTATTTT. Translated: CASSLAGVVADTQYF.

The rearrangement links TRBV5-8 to TRBJ1-1; 9 bases are a match to TRBD1. Losses at the gene ends were 6 bases for V and 3 bases for J; bases not matched to a gene: 9. This CDR3 has 15 residues. Germline CDR1 is SGHTS and CDR2 is YDEGEE. The CDR3 is CASNPVGQGYTEAFF. Written as DNA, the CDR3 is TGTGCCAGCAACCCGGTGGGACAGGGATACACTGAAGCTTTCTTT.

The chain uses TRBV7-3 and TRBJ1-6; D might be TRBD1 (6 bases). CDR3 length: 14 residues. Between the trimmed V and J ends, which lost 2 bases and 7 bases, there was a span of 9 bases. Germline lookup yields CDR1 SGHTA and CDR2 FQGTGA. CDR3 loop: CASSLLGGNSPLHF. CDR3 DNA sequence: TGTGCCAGCAGCTTATTAGGGGGAAATTCACCCCTCCACTTT.

This clone was detected a few times. The chain employs TRBV7-2 and TRBJ1-1; weak D call: TRBD1 (6 bases). Germline lookup yields CDR1 SGHTA and CDR2 FQGNSA. The CDR3 length is 15 residues. V shed 5 bases and J shed 1 base, with 14 bases lying between them. The CDR3 here is CASSPRGHTNTEAFF. CDR3 nucleotides: TGTGCCAGCAGCCCCCGGGGACACACGAACACTGAAGCTTTCTTT.

The chain employs TRBV4-2 and TRBJ1-1; tentative D call: TRBD1 (6 bases). From germline, CDR1 is LGHNA and CDR2 YNFKEQ. Trimming removed 4 bases from V and 4 bases from J, with 13 bases in between. The CDR3 totals 14 residues. CDR3 in DNA: TGTGCCAGCAGCCCACAGGGAGTCAGCACTGAAGCTTTCTTT. This translates into CASSPQGVSTEAFF.

The rearrangement uses TRBV5-6 and TRBJ2-4; D remains ambiguous. Trimming stripped 0 bases from V and 0 bases from J, with 4 bases between. The CDR3 spans 14 residues. CDR1 is SGHDT, CDR2 YYEEEE, per germline. The CDR3 here is CASSLGEAKNIQYF. CDR3 sequence (DNA): TGTGCCAGCAGCTTGGGCGAAGCCAAAAACATTCAGTACTTC.

The chain links TRBV4-3 to TRBJ2-4; TRBD2 agrees at 14 bases. The CDR3 contains 19 residues. The V and J ends lost 1 base and 0 bases, in that order; junction bases with no gene match: 5. Germline loops: CDR1 LGHNA, CDR2 YSLEER. Written as DNA, the CDR3 is TGCGCCAGCAGCCAAGTTAGCGGACTAGCGGGAGGAGCCAAAAACATTCAGTACTTC. This gives the protein CASSQVSGLAGGAKNIQYF.

The genes are TRBV11-3 and TRBJ1-5, with D tentatively TRBD1 (6 bases). V was cut by 0 bases and J by 5 bases, with 17 bases left in between. This CDR3 comprises 17 residues. Germline CDR1 reads SGHNT; CDR2 reads YENEEA. CDR3 nucleotide sequence: TGTGCCAGCAGCTTAGATCGGGTCGGCAGGGGATATCAGCCCCAGCATTTT. This translates into CASSLDRVGRGYQPQHF.

The chain joins TRBV2 to TRBJ1-2; tentatively, D is TRBD1 (6 bases). Germline lookup yields CDR1 SNHLY and CDR2 FYNNEI. The CDR3 spans 13 residues. The germline V and J ends were trimmed by 6 bases and 3 bases, with 11 bases remaining between them. The CDR3 DNA follows: TGTGCCAGCAGGGACAGTCTACACTATGGCTACACCTTC. Encoded protein: CASRDSLHYGYTF.

The chain couples TRBV18 to TRBJ1-5, with 9 bases that match TRBD1. This CDR3 contains 16 residues. V lost 3 bases to trimming and J lost 3 bases; unmatched junction nucleotides: 6. CDR1 and CDR2 from the germline V gene are KGHSH and LQKENI. CDR3: CASSPAGTGNNQPQHF. For the CDR3, the DNA is TGTGCCAGCTCACCTGCCGGGACAGGGAACAATCAGCCCCAGCATTTT.

The chain couples TRBV7-9 to TRBJ2-3, with TRBD2 identical over 11 bases. With V trimmed by 6 bases and J by 5 bases, 7 bases remained unmatched. Germline CDR1 SEHNR, CDR2 FQNEAQ (reference sequence). The CDR3 spans 15 residues. CDR3: CASSRTSGSGDTQYF. The CDR3, as DNA: TGTGCCAGCAGTCGCACTAGCGGGAGCGGAGATACGCAGTATTTT.

The CDR3 spells CASSLPVDSSTDTQYF. In DNA, the CDR3 is TGTGCCAGCAGCTTACCCGTGGACAGCTCCACAGATACGCAGTATTTT. The gene calls are TRBV7-9 and TRBJ2-3, with D perhaps TRBD1 (6 bases). The CDR3 loop spans 16 amino acids. Germline V CDR1 and CDR2: SEHNR, FQNEAQ (reference sequence). V lost 2 bases and J 2 bases, leaving 14 bases between the germline ends.

The V gene is TRBV3-1 (or the pseudogene TRBV3-2), the J gene TRBJ2-5; 7 nucleotides match TRBD1. Germline V CDR1 and CDR2: LGHDT, YNNKEL (reference sequence). V dropped 1 base and J dropped 3; count of bases not matched to a gene: 11. The length of the CDR3 is 17 residues. The CDR3 reads CASSQGRYRGPEETQYF. The CDR3 DNA reads as TGTGCCAGCAGCCAAGGCCGCTACAGGGGTCCGGAAGAGACCCAGTACTTC.

In DNA form, the CDR3 reads TGTGCCAGCTCAGCGTACATGAGTGGCGGGGAGCAGTTCTTC. It encodes CASSAYMSGGEQFF. The V gene is TRBV9, the J gene TRBJ2-1, with D tentatively TRBD2 (5 bases). This CDR3 is built from 14 residues. Germline CDR1 SGDLS, CDR2 YYNGEE. Trimming pared 7 bases from V and 10 bases from J, leaving 21 bases between.

V usage is TRBV19 and J usage is TRBJ1-6; TRBD1 agrees at 7 bases. CDR1 LNHDA and CDR2 SQIVND come from the germline V gene (reference sequence). This CDR3 contains 17 residues. The trim removed 3 bases at V and 6 bases at J, leaving 11 bases unmatched. CDR3 DNA: TGTGCCAGTAGTATTACAGGAGGGGGACAGCTTAATTCACCCCTCCACTTT. Amino acids: CASSITGGGQLNSPLHF.

The V and J genes are TRBV19 and TRBJ1-5; TRBD1 is a possible D gene (5 bases). This CDR3 comprises 17 residues. The germline V gene encodes CDR1 LNHDA and CDR2 SQIVND (reference sequence). V was trimmed by 2 bases and J by 0 bases, leaving 14 bases between them. DNA for the CDR3: TGTGCCAGTAGTATATTGGGGCAGATCTATAGCAATCAGCCCCAGCATTTT. This codes for CASSILGQIYSNQPQHF.

The gene calls are TRBV9 and TRBJ1-2; D gene ambiguous. Trimming cost V 0 bases and J 5 bases, with 11 bases left between them. This CDR3 is 14 amino acids long. Germline V gene lookup returns CDR1 SGDLS and CDR2 YYNGEE. In nucleotides, the CDR3 is TGTGCCAGCAGCGTAGCGCAGAATCCTTATGGCTACACCTTC. It encodes CASSVAQNPYGYTF. The whole variable domain, filled in from reference TRBV9 and TRBJ1-2, reads DSGVTQTPKHLITATGQRVTLRCSPRSGDLSVYWYQQSLDQGLQFLIQYYNGEERAKGNILERFSAQQFPDLHSELNLSSLELGDSALYFCASSVAQNPYGYTFGSGTRLTVV.

CDR3 loop: CASSTDKLDSYNSPLHF. The CDR3 nucleotides read TGTGCCAGCAGCACGGACAAGTTGGACTCCTATAATTCACCCCTCCACTTT. The chain links TRBV7-9 to TRBJ1-6; D is possibly TRBD1 (5 bases). The CDR3 sequence is 17 residues long. Trimming pared 5 bases from V and 0 bases from J, leaving 14 bases between. Germline CDR1 and CDR2: SEHNR and FQNEAQ (reference sequence).

This sequence joins TRBV6-5 and TRBJ2-3; TRBD2 matches 12 bases. The J segment lost 6 bases and the V segment lost 0 bases, leaving 4 bases of the junction unmatched. Germline CDR1 and CDR2: MNHEY and SVGAGI. The length of the CDR3 is 16 residues. Written as DNA, the CDR3 is TGTGCCAGCAGTTACTCCGGACTAGCGGGAAGGGATACGCAGTATTTT. It specifies CASSYSGLAGRDTQYF.